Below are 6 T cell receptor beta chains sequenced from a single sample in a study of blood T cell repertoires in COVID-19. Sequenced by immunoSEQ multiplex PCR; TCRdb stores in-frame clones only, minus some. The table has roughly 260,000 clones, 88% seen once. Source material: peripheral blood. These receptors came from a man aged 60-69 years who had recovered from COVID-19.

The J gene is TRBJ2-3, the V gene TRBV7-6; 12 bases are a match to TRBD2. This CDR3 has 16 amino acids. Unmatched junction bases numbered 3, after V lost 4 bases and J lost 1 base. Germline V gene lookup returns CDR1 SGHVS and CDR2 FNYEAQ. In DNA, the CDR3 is TGTGCCAGCAGCTCCCTAGCGGGGGGGGGCACAGATACGCAGTATTTT. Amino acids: CASSSLAGGGTDTQYF.

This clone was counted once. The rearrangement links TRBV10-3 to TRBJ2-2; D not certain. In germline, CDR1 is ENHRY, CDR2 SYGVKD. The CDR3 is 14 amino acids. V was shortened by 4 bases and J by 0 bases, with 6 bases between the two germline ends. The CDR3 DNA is TGTGCCATCAGTGTCAGTTCGAACACCGGGGAGCTGTTTTTT. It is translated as CAISVSSNTGELFF.

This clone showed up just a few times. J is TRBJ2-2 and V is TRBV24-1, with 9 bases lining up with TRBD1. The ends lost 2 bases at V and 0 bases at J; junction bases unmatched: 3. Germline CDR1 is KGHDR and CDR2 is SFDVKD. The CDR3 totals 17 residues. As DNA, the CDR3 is TGTGCCACCAGTGATTATAGACAGGGGGCGAACACCGGGGAGCTGTTTTTT. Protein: CATSDYRQGANTGELFF.

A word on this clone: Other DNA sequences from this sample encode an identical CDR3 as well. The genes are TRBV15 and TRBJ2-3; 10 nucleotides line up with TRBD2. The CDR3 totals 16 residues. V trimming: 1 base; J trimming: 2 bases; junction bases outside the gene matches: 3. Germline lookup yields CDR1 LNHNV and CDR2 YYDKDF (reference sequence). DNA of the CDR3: TGTGCCACCAGCAGAGGGCTAGCGGGGGCCACAGATACGCAGTATTTT. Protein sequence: CATSRGLAGATDTQYF.

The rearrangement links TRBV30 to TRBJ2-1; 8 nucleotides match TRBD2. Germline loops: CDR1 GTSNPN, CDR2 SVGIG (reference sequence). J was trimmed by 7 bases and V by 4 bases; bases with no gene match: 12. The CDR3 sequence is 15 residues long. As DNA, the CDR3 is TGTGCCTGGAACCCCGGGGGGGGTCACGGGAATGAGCAGTTCTTC. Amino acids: CAWNPGGGHGNEQFF.

The CDR3 DNA reads TGTGCCAGCAGTTCAGAGGGAGGATTTACGGCTGAAGCTTTCTTT. This sequence encodes CASSSEGGFTAEAFF. The rearrangement uses TRBV27 and TRBJ1-1; D ambiguous. Germline values: CDR1 MNHEY, CDR2 SMNVEV (reference sequence). V was trimmed by 4 bases and J by 6 bases, leaving 18 bases between them. The CDR3 is 15 amino acids.